This T cell receptor (beta chain) was sequenced for a study of brain metastases from non-small cell lung cancer. The CDR3 consists of 16 residues. V shed 0 bases, J shed 4 bases, and the junction held 5 bases outside the gene matches. Germline V gene lookup returns CDR1 MNHEY and CDR2 SMNVEV (reference sequence). Method: immunoSEQ multiplex PCR; TCRdb's copy keeps in-frame clones and lacks some. The sample holds under 2,000 clones, just over 90% seen once. Sample: tissue from a brain metastasis. The J gene is TRBJ2-3, the V gene TRBV27; 9 bases are shared with TRBD2. The receptor comes from a donor at least 40 years old with non-small cell lung cancer. CDR3 nucleotide sequence: TGTGCCAGCAGTTTATCGCTGGGACTAGCTGCAGATACGCAGTATTTT. Residues: CASSLSLGLAADTQYF.